The 14 T cell receptor beta chains given below trace back to one sample, sequenced in a study of blood T cell repertoires in COVID-19. Sequenced by immunoSEQ multiplex PCR; TCRdb stores in-frame clones only, minus some. The profile shows a few hundred thousand clones, more than 85% of them singletons. Sequencing used PBMCs or T cells enriched from blood (not recorded which). Receptors were obtained from a woman under 40 who had recovered from COVID-19.

The chain is built from TRBV3-1 (or the pseudogene TRBV3-2) and TRBJ1-6; the D is unclear. V shed 0 bases and J shed 5 bases, with 11 bases lying between them. CDR3 length equals 16 residues. CDR1 LGHDT and CDR2 YNNKEL come from the germline V gene (reference sequence). CDR3 DNA: TGTGCCAGCAGCCAAGATTCCCGAGGAAATAATTCACCCCTCCACTTT. Its protein product is CASSQDSRGNNSPLHF.

This chain links TRBV9 with TRBJ2-7; the match to TRBD1 covers 9 bases. CDR1 and CDR2 (germline): SGDLS, YYNGEE. The CDR3 has 13 residues. V trimming: 3 bases; J trimming: 6 bases; junction bases outside the gene matches: 4. The CDR3 loop reads CASSGQGEGEQYF. CDR3 DNA: TGTGCCAGCAGCGGACAGGGGGAGGGCGAGCAGTACTTC.

The chain uses TRBV4-1 and TRBJ2-1; the match to TRBD2 covers 13 bases. V was clipped by 0 bases and J by 7 bases; unmatched bases: 3. This CDR3 contains 16 residues. From germline, CDR1 is MGHRA and CDR2 YSYEKL. The CDR3 DNA follows: TGCGCCAGCAGCCAAGATTTGACTAGCGGGAGGAATGAGCAGTTCTTC. It encodes CASSQDLTSGRNEQFF.

J is TRBJ1-3 and V is TRBV5-1; TRBD1 matches at 9 bases. From germline, CDR1 is SGHRS and CDR2 YFSETQ. V lost 4 bases and J lost 8; bases outside the gene matches: 7. The CDR3 runs 14 residues. CDR3 sequence: CASSLGQGGHTIYF. Written as DNA, the CDR3 is TGCGCCAGCAGCCTGGGACAGGGAGGACACACCATATATTTT.

The V call is TRBV3-1 (or the pseudogene TRBV3-2), the J call TRBJ1-5; D perhaps matches TRBD1 (6 bases). The germline V gene encodes CDR1 LGHDT and CDR2 YNNKEL (reference sequence). V was pared by 4 bases and J by 4 bases, with 14 bases between. The CDR3 contains 15 residues. The CDR3 sequence is CASSPLRGKNQPQHF. CDR3 coding DNA: TGTGCCAGCAGCCCGCTCAGGGGAAAAAATCAGCCCCAGCATTTT.

The V gene is TRBV13, the J gene TRBJ2-3; possible D gene TRBD2, 6 bases. Germline values: CDR1 PRHDT, CDR2 FYEKMQ (reference sequence). The CDR3 covers 18 residues. V was cut by 5 bases and J by 6 bases, with 27 bases left in between. This CDR3 is CASSNKATGTWAVDTQYF. CDR3 nucleotides: TGTGCCAGCAGCAACAAGGCCACCGGGACTTGGGCGGTGGATACGCAGTATTTT. The entire variable domain, with the rest obtained from reference TRBV13 and TRBJ2-3, is as follows: AAGVIQSPRHLIKEKRETATLKCYPIPRHDTVYWYQQGPGQDPQFLISFYEKMQSDKGSIPDRFSAQQFSDYHSELNMSSLELGDSALYFCASSNKATGTWAVDTQYFGPGTRLTVL.

The V and J genes are TRBV6-5 and TRBJ1-2; 8 nucleotides match TRBD1. This CDR3 region has 14 residues. The germline V gene encodes CDR1 MNHEY and CDR2 SVGAGI. J was trimmed by 4 bases and V by 6 bases; bases with no gene match: 7. This chain's CDR3 is CASRVGQGIYGYTF. The CDR3 DNA reads as TGTGCCAGCAGGGTTGGACAGGGTATCTATGGCTACACCTTC.

The rearrangement joins TRBV7-2 to TRBJ1-4; 9 bases fit TRBD1. The CDR3 is 14 residues long. Germline CDR1 reads SGHTA; CDR2 reads FQGNSA. J lost 8 bases, V lost 4 bases, and 5 bases had no gene match. The CDR3 loop reads CASSSGTGNEKLFF. The CDR3 nucleotides read TGTGCCAGCAGCTCGGGGACAGGGAACGAAAAACTGTTTTTT.

V and J are TRBV2 and TRBJ2-7; D gene ambiguous. CDR1 and CDR2 from the germline V gene are SNHLY and FYNNEI. The length of the CDR3 is 13 residues. In DNA, the CDR3 is TGTGCAACCGACATTCCAGGTTCTGACGAGCAGTACTTC. Translated: CATDIPGSDEQYF.

The chain uses TRBV19 and TRBJ1-4; 7 bases agree with TRBD1. The CDR3 length is 14 residues. CDR1 is LNHDA, CDR2 SQIVND, per germline (reference sequence). Trimming cost V 3 bases and J 7 bases; bases outside gene matches: 5. CDR3 region: CASSIGGGSEKLFF. As DNA, the CDR3 is TGTGCCAGTAGTATTGGAGGGGGCAGTGAAAAACTGTTTTTT.

The V and J genes are TRBV5-6 and TRBJ1-2; D possibly corresponds to TRBD1 (5 bases). The CDR3 is 12 amino acids. Trimming stripped 4 bases from V and 6 bases from J, with 10 bases between. Germline V gene sequence: CDR1 SGHDT, CDR2 YYEEEE. CDR3: CASSVVRDGYTF. In DNA form, the CDR3 reads TGTGCCAGCAGCGTGGTCAGGGATGGCTACACCTTC.

The chain couples TRBV30 to TRBJ1-1, with TRBD1 identical over 10 bases. Germline V gives CDR1 GTSNPN, CDR2 SVGIG (reference sequence). V dropped 0 bases and J dropped 1; count of bases not matched to a gene: 2. The CDR3 is 15 amino acids. The CDR3, as DNA: TGTGCCTGGAGTGTAGGGGACAGGGGGAACACTGAAGCTTTCTTT. Protein product: CAWSVGDRGNTEAFF.

The chain uses TRBV4-2 and TRBJ2-1; TRBD2 agrees at 8 bases. Trimming took 0 bases from V and 2 from J; bases not matched to a gene: 6. The length of the CDR3 is 17 residues. Per germline, CDR1 LGHNA and CDR2 YNFKEQ. The CDR3 region is CASSQDFSGSPYNEQFF. The CDR3, as DNA: TGTGCCAGCAGCCAAGATTTCAGCGGGAGCCCCTACAATGAGCAGTTCTTC.

This clone was seen once. The chain employs TRBV9 and TRBJ2-7; the match to TRBD1 covers 7 bases. Trimming removed 4 bases from V and 2 bases from J; junction bases left unmatched: 6. The CDR3 covers 14 residues. The V gene's germline CDR1 is SGDLS and CDR2 YYNGEE. CDR3 DNA: TGTGCCAGCAGCCCGTGGGACAGCCCCTACGAGCAGTACTTC. Translating it yields CASSPWDSPYEQYF. The full variable domain, rest sourced from reference TRBV9 and TRBJ2-7, is DSGVTQTPKHLITATGQRVTLRCSPRSGDLSVYWYQQSLDQGLQFLIQYYNGEERAKGNILERFSAQQFPDLHSELNLSSLELGDSALYFCASSPWDSPYEQYFGPGTRLTVT.